One TCR beta chain is described in this entry. Its antigen is unknown. The sample holds no much larger clone one base away, and base qualities are not on file. Counted from cysteine to phenylalanine, this CDR3 has 11 amino acids. Only the CDR3 DNA stays, 33 bases, in frame from base 1. V loses 5 bases, J loses 3 bases, and the germline ends lie 8 bases apart. As encoded in the germline V gene (reference sequence), CDR1 is GTSNPN while CDR2 is SVGIG. The source of the sample is a study of blood T cell repertoires in COVID-19 (dated by TCRdb to the early 2020s). Study-level background: Collaborator samples came from the United States, Italy and Spain and covered acute and convalescent phases of COVID-19. The material from the prospective study consisted of cDNA or gDNA derived from T cells, B-cell-depleted T cells, or PBMCs. The dataset comprised deeply sampled blood TCRbeta repertoires from subjects exposed to, actively infected with, or recovered from COVID-19. The repertoires were released in a freely available public database intended as a resource for research on the immune response to SARS-CoV-2. The samples were drawn from the first 160 participants of the ongoing ImmuneRACE study and from 950 to 1,500 subjects provided by 6 global collaborators. Sample metadata almost always included a de-identified subject ID, COVID-19 status, age in years and sex. Where available, HLA class I and class II types were obtained from metadata supplied by the sample provider rather than from assay-based typing.

General findings and caveats noted by the study authors: Clinical and demographic metadata were provided uncurated, with the amount varying by source and participant.

Collaborating institutions collected whole blood in K2EDTA tubes following their own protocols. For TCRbeta analysis, collaborator samples were shipped as frozen whole blood, as isolated PBMCs, or as DNA extracted from either sample type. The immunoSEQ Assay, a bias-controlled multiplex PCR, was used to amplify TCRbeta CDR3 regions from genomic DNA. The authors' analysis ran thus. The number of nucleated cells in each sample was estimated by amplification of reference gene primers within the assay. To quantify the absolute abundance of each unique TCRbeta CDR3 rearrangement, sequence reads were collapsed and filtered. For each sample, productive Simpson clonality was calculated as the square root of Simpson's diversity index over productive rearrangements. Not all clones reach the TCRdb copy of this immuneACCESS table, which keeps in-frame sequences only. Checked studies attribute under half of the gap to unresolved V genes and leave the rest unexplained. That table is the source of V, J and clone size, and D and trimming were worked out from the DNA. The sample profile shows tens of thousands of clones; 82% of them were found once. Approximately 18% of the sample is in the top ten clones.

The chain couples TRBV30 to TRBJ2-7; possibly the D gene is TRBD1, per 5 matching bases. The receptor comes from a human donor in a cohort sampled during active COVID-19. Sequences were obtained from peripheral blood. The nucleotides read TGTGCCTGGCAAGGGGTCTACGAGCAGTACTTC. Its coded protein is CAWQGVYEQYF. Beyond the CDR3, the reference TRBV30 and TRBJ2-7 genes provide the residues; the full variable domain reads: SQTIHQWPATLVQPVGSPLSLECTVEGTSNPNLYWYRQAAGRGLQLLFYSVGIGQISSEVPQNLSASRPQDRQFILSSKKLLLSDSGFYLCAWQGVYEQYFGPGTRLTVT.